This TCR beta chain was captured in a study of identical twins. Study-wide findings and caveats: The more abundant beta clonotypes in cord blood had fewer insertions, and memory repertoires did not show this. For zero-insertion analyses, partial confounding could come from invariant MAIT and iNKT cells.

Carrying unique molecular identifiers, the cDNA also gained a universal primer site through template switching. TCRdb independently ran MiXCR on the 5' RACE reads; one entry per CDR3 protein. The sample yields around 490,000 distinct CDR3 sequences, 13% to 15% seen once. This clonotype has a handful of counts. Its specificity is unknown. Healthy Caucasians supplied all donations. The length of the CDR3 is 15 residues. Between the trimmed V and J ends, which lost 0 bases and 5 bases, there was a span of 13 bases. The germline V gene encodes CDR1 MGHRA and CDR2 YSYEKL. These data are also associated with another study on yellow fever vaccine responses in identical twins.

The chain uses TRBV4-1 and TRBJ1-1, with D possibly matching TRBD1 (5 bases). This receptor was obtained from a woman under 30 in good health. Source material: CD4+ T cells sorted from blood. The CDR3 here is CASSQEEAGRTEAFF. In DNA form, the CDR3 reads TGCGCCAGCAGCCAAGAGGAAGCAGGGCGAACTGAAGCTTTCTTT.